The 11 T cell receptor beta chains presented below share a single source sample, sequenced in a study of cytomegalovirus exposure and HLA in healthy donors. The PCR contained 60 Vbeta and 13 Jbeta primers. Generated by immunoSEQ multiplex PCR, the TCRdb table keeps only in-frame clones and is missing some. This sample yields approximately 140,000 clones, of which about 83% are seen a single time; approximately 13% belongs to the top ten. The sequenced sample was PBMCs. These receptors were obtained from a man between 35 and 55 years old in good health and CMV-seropositive.

This clone is a singleton in its sample. The chain is built from TRBV7-8 and TRBJ2-7; D unresolved. CDR1 SGHVS and CDR2 FQNEAQ come from the germline V gene. This CDR3 is 13 amino acids long. Trimming shortened V by 5 bases and J by 6 bases, and 14 bases separated the two germline ends. CDR3 DNA: TGTGCCAGCAGCCTAATTTCGCAGCGCGAGCAGTACTTC. Translating gives CASSLISQREQYF. The variable domain in full, completed from reference TRBV7-8 and TRBJ2-7, reads GAGVSQSPRYKVAKRGQDVALRCDPISGHVSLFWYQQALGQGPEFLTYFQNEAQLDKSGLPSDRFFAERPEGSVSTLKIQRTQQEDSAVYLCASSLISQREQYFGPGTRLTVT.

This clone was picked up a small number of times. The chain couples TRBV5-1 to TRBJ2-2, with D possibly matching TRBD1 (5 bases). V lost 5 bases, J lost 2 bases, and 13 bases lay in between. Germline lookup yields CDR1 SGHRS and CDR2 YFSETQ. CDR3 length equals 15 residues. CDR3 bases: TGCGCCAGCAGTGCAGGGTTCCCAAACACCGGGGAGCTGTTTTTT. Its translation: CASSAGFPNTGELFF.

The rearrangement uses TRBV9 and TRBJ2-3; 12 bases are shared with TRBD2. This CDR3 spans 15 amino acids. Trimming took 0 bases from V and 6 from J; bases not matched to a gene: 2. Germline loops: CDR1 SGDLS, CDR2 YYNGEE. This CDR3 reads CASSVGLAGEDTQYF. In nucleotides, the CDR3 is TGTGCCAGCAGCGTAGGACTAGCGGGAGAGGATACGCAGTATTTT.

This chain uses TRBV5-1 with TRBJ2-1; weak D call: TRBD2 (6 bases). The CDR3 sequence is 15 residues long. Germline V gene lookup returns CDR1 SGHRS and CDR2 YFSETQ. Trimming took 2 bases from V and 3 from J, leaving 12 bases between them. This CDR3 reads CASSFEGAGYNEQFF. CDR3 DNA: TGCGCCAGCAGCTTCGAGGGAGCGGGCTACAATGAGCAGTTCTTC.

The CDR3 spells CASSFRGPYEQYF. The DNA of the CDR3 is TGTGCCAGCAGCTTCAGGGGCCCCTACGAGCAGTACTTC. The rearrangement joins TRBV7-2 to TRBJ2-7; TRBD1 might be the D (6 bases). Germline CDR1 and CDR2: SGHTA and FQGNSA. This CDR3 has 13 residues. The ends were cut back, 3 bases at V and 2 bases at J, with 8 bases in the middle. The whole variable domain, filled in from reference TRBV7-2 and TRBJ2-7, reads GAGVSQSPSNKVTEKGKDVELRCDPISGHTALYWYRQSLGQGLEFLIYFQGNSAPDKSGLPSDRFSAERTGGSVSTLTIQRTQQEDSAVYLCASSFRGPYEQYFGPGTRLTVT.

The CDR3 spells CASSLAHGNIYEQYF. CDR3 nucleotide sequence: TGTGCCAGCAGCTTAGCGCACGGGAACATCTACGAGCAGTACTTC. The chain uses TRBV7-9 and TRBJ2-7, with a weak D call TRBD2 (5 bases). V dropped 0 bases and J dropped 3 bases, with 12 bases sitting between them. CDR1 and CDR2 from the germline V gene are SEHNR and FQNEAQ (reference sequence). CDR3 size: 15 residues.

This chain uses TRBV19 with TRBJ1-6; D remains unclear. Between the trimmed V and J ends, which lost 0 bases and 10 bases, there was a span of 10 bases. The CDR3 has 14 residues. CDR1 is LNHDA and CDR2 is SQIVND in the germline V gene (reference sequence). The CDR3 loop reads CASSIDLYRSPLHF. CDR3 DNA sequence: TGTGCCAGTAGTATAGATCTATATCGGTCACCCCTCCACTTT.

The chain has TRBV7-3 and TRBJ2-1; D possibly corresponds to TRBD2 (6 bases). CDR1 and CDR2 from the germline V gene are SGHTA and FQGTGA. The CDR3 sequence is 13 residues long. Trimming pared 5 bases from V and 9 bases from J, leaving 14 bases between. CDR3: CASSQTKEGEQFF. The CDR3 nucleotides read TGTGCCAGCAGCCAAACCAAGGAGGGTGAGCAGTTCTTC.

The chain uses TRBV18 and TRBJ1-2; no reliable D call. Looked up from germline, CDR1 is KGHSH and CDR2 is LQKENI. There are 13 residues in the CDR3. Between the trimmed V and J ends, which lost 3 bases and 6 bases, there was a span of 11 bases. As DNA, the CDR3 is TGTGCCAGCTCACCGCGATCAGAGGATGGCTACACCTTC. It encodes CASSPRSEDGYTF.

This chain links TRBV6-6 with TRBJ1-4, with D perhaps TRBD1 (5 bases). The V end was cut by 6 bases, the J end by 6 bases, with 20 bases between. This CDR3 comprises 16 residues. Looked up from germline, CDR1 is MNHNY and CDR2 is SVGAGI (reference sequence). CDR3 sequence: CASSSLPDPRDEKLFF. The CDR3 DNA follows: TGTGCCAGCAGCTCTCTACCGGACCCCAGGGATGAAAAACTGTTTTTT.

The rearrangement uses TRBV7-9 and TRBJ2-3; D possibly corresponds to TRBD1 (5 bases). Trimming cost V 3 bases and J 2 bases, with 15 bases left between them. Germline CDR1 is SEHNR and CDR2 is FQNEAQ (reference sequence). The CDR3 is 16 residues long. This CDR3 reads CASSFRISTDTDTQYF. CDR3 DNA sequence: TGTGCCAGCAGCTTTAGAATCTCGACAGACACAGATACGCAGTATTTT.